This record covers a single T cell receptor (beta chain). In its sample, this clone was seen once. It lacks a known antigen. No per-base quality is available; no much larger clone lies one base away. The CDR3 runs 13 residues from the cysteine to the phenylalanine. Of all the DNA, just the CDR3 is kept, 39 bases in frame from base 1. V and J lose 6 bases and 4 bases, and a span of 14 bases separates them. Looking up the germline V gene yields CDR1 SQVTM and CDR2 ANQGSEA. The sample comes from a study of shared clonotypes between healthy human individuals (dated by TCRdb to 2018 to 2021). Broadly, across the study: A couple of women and a few men aged 18 to 49 years were included in the cohort. For each donor, three plates each were used for CD4 naive and CD4 memory, two plates were used for CD8 naive, and one plate was used for CD8 memory. To estimate repertoire size and how much clonotypes are shared between individuals, the study performed deep sequencing of blood TCR repertoires from a few healthy adults. Different laboratories and diverse techniques were used to prepare libraries and sequence TCR repertoires, to increase sequencing depth and limit assay-specific biases. Leukapheresis yielded between about 0.85 and 10 billion PBMCs per donor.

Using the deep immunoSEQ assay, TCR CDR3 regions were amplified from genomic DNA by multiplex PCR. Extracted genomic DNA from each cell subset was spread evenly across all wells of several immunoSEQ 96-well plates, with each plate serving as a replicate. For sorted subsets, roughly 200 ng of genomic DNA, equivalent to 25,000 to 35,000 T cell genomes, went into each replicate PCR. Purified libraries were measured with a Qubit 3.0 fluorometer, size-checked on a Bioanalyzer 2100, and measured again with the KAPA Library Quantification kit. Every immunoSEQ 96-well plate was sequenced on a separate single-read 150-cycle Illumina NextSeq 550 flow cell. The authors processed their data as follows. Because the immunoSEQ output held only junctional sequences and lacked quality scores, the filtering could not match the filtering applied to full-length reads. To assign V/J genes and CDR3, sequences were annotated using PyIR, a Python wrapper for IgBLAST v1.9, with IMGT germline references. Reads with weak V/J assignments (E-value above 1e-6), missing CDR3, stop codons, out-of-frame junctions, or ambiguous translated residues were removed. V3J clonotypes were defined as sequences sharing an identical inferred V gene, J gene, and CDR3 amino acid sequence. Percentage overlap between repertoires was calculated by dividing the number of shared unique clonotypes by the size of the smaller repertoire. RTK rarefaction, the Chao1 estimator, and Recon v2.1 estimates of unobserved clonotypes were used to assess repertoire richness. For all TCRbeta clonotypes obtained by the gDNA method from four donors, generation probabilities were computed with OLGA. TCRdb re-hosts the immuneACCESS table, in-frame sequences only. Its copies lack some clones; in the studies checked, an unresolved V gene accounts for under half of them, and the cause for the rest is not known. D and trimming come from the DNA, and the V and J calls and clone size come from that table. This sample has over 2 million clones in its table, and approximately 90% of those were observed once. Clones ranked in the top ten supply approximately 0.4% of the sample.

Donors were healthy HIV-negative adults with no recently reported acute infections or vaccinations. Every donor was a Caucasian adult residing in Nashville, Tennessee, USA. CD4+ T cells were enriched by magnetic negative selection, after which naive cells were positively selected on CD45RA and the negative fraction was taken as the memory subset. Blood was obtained by leukapheresis, after which PBMCs were separated by Ficoll-Histopaque density gradient centrifugation and cryopreserved in liquid nitrogen vapor phase. Purity and quantity of every magnetically sorted T cell population were checked by analytical flow cytometry. Each sorted fraction had its genomic DNA isolated and then quantified by UV absorbance on a Nanodrop 2000c. Study-wide conclusions, independent of this receptor: Sampling was restricted to blood, and TCR repertoires in tissue are likely to differ from TCR repertoires in blood. Because the study included a small number of donors, the genetic and exposure-history diversity represented was limited. Larger estimated clonotype richness was generally found for naive subsets than for memory subsets. Higher generation probabilities were observed for clonotypes shared by all four sorted-subset donors than for non-shared clonotypes. Based on pairwise subsampling, the degree of clonotype sharing among donors was expected to be affected by sequencing depth. Incomplete sequencing was indicated by rarefaction of sorted-subset datasets, despite the large sequencing depth. Sharing across a few donors was observed for around 5% of naive CD4, less than 4% of naive CD8, 2% to 2.5% of memory CD4, and less than 0.45% of memory CD8 clonotypes.

The TCR originated in a man younger than 35 in good health. Some clones in this sample may be carry-over from other donors' samples. The specimen was naive CD4+ T cells from PBMCs. The cell subset or site label, as the study defines it: CD45RA+ positively selected. This sequence uses TRBV29-1 and TRBJ2-3; there is no confident call for the D gene. CDR3 region: CSVALAVPDTQYF. DNA sequence: TGCAGCGTCGCTCTGGCAGTCCCAGATACGCAGTATTTT.